The 31 T cell receptor beta chains presented below share a single source sample, sequenced in a study of blood T cell repertoires in COVID-19. The method was immunoSEQ multiplex PCR; TCRdb's version includes in-frame clones alone and lacks a portion of them. Altogether some 65,000 clones are present, approximately 94% being singletons, with the ten largest covering 2.9%. The source material was peripheral blood. These receptors were obtained from a man in his 70s with active COVID-19.

This clone has only one observation. This sequence joins TRBV18 and TRBJ2-5; unclear D gene. Trimming removed 2 bases from V and 4 bases from J, with 8 bases in between. Germline-derived CDR1 and CDR2 are KGHSH and LQKENI. This CDR3 spans 13 amino acids. CDR3 region: CASSPMAGETQYF. CDR3 DNA: TGTGCCAGCTCACCAATGGCAGGAGAGACCCAGTACTTC. The variable domain in full, with the rest retrieved from reference TRBV18 and TRBJ2-5, is NAGVMQNPRHLVRRRGQEARLRCSPMKGHSHVYWYRQLPEEGLKFMVYLQKENIIDESGMPKERFSAEFPKEGPSILRIQQVVRGDSAAYFCASSPMAGETQYFGPGTRLLVL.

This chain connects TRBV7-2 to TRBJ1-2; 7 bases align to TRBD1. The J segment lost 4 bases and the V segment lost 3 bases, leaving 8 bases of the junction unmatched. The V gene's germline CDR1 is SGHTA and CDR2 FQGNSA. The CDR3 runs to 15 residues. The CDR3: CASSFAGTDLYGYTF. The CDR3 coding sequence is TGTGCCAGCAGCTTTGCCGGGACAGACCTCTATGGCTACACCTTC. Using reference TRBV7-2 and TRBJ1-2 for the parts outside the CDR3, the full variable domain is GAGVSQSPSNKVTEKGKDVELRCDPISGHTALYWYRQSLGQGLEFLIYFQGNSAPDKSGLPSDRFSAERTGGSVSTLTIQRTQQEDSAVYLCASSFAGTDLYGYTFGSGTRLTVV.

The rearrangement uses TRBV7-2 and TRBJ1-6, with 8 nucleotides matching TRBD1. The trim removed 6 bases at V and 7 bases at J, leaving 5 bases unmatched. CDR3 length equals 14 residues. Germline CDR1 and CDR2: SGHTA and FQGNSA. CDR3: CASRTTGENSPLHF. CDR3 DNA: TGTGCCAGCAGAACGACAGGGGAGAATTCACCCCTCCACTTT.

Here the CDR3 DNA reads TGTGCCAGCAGCCGTACTAGCGGGGGAGACAATGAGCAGTTCTTC. Translating it yields CASSRTSGGDNEQFF. V and J are TRBV7-3 and TRBJ2-1, with 11 nucleotides matching TRBD2. Germline CDR1 reads SGHTA; CDR2 reads FQGTGA. The CDR3 extends over 15 amino acids. V dropped 5 bases and J dropped 5; count of bases not matched to a gene: 5.

This clone has just one count. This chain links TRBV3-1 (or the pseudogene TRBV3-2) with TRBJ2-1; tentative D call: TRBD2 (7 bases). CDR1 and CDR2 from the germline V gene are LGHDT and YNNKEL (reference sequence). The CDR3 sequence is 13 residues long. V was cut by 11 bases and J by 9 bases, with 20 bases left in between. This CDR3 is CARVGGGRIEQFF. Here the CDR3 DNA reads TGTGCCCGCGTGGGGGGGGGCCGCATTGAGCAGTTCTTC.

V usage is TRBV28 and J usage is TRBJ2-5, with a tentative D call TRBD2 (6 bases). Germline assignment: CDR1 MDHEN and CDR2 SYDVKM. Trimming pared 5 bases from V and 7 bases from J, leaving 14 bases between. CDR3 length equals 13 residues. CDR3 in amino acids: CASSASGVGTQYF. CDR3 sequence (DNA): TGTGCCAGCAGTGCCTCGGGGGTTGGGACCCAGTACTTC.

V and J are TRBV11-2 and TRBJ2-2; D is undetermined. The CDR3 runs to 14 residues. Germline V gives CDR1 SGHAT, CDR2 FQNNGV. V was trimmed by 2 bases and J by 1 base, leaving 5 bases between them. The CDR3 sequence: CASSLFQNTGELFF. The CDR3 DNA follows: TGTGCCAGCAGCTTATTCCAGAACACCGGGGAGCTGTTTTTT.

In DNA, the CDR3 is TGCGCCAGCAGCCAATGGGACACGTCTGGAAACACCATATATTTT. Protein sequence: CASSQWDTSGNTIYF. This chain links TRBV4-1 with TRBJ1-3; weak D call: TRBD1 (6 bases). The CDR3 extends over 15 amino acids. Trimming removed 2 bases from V and 1 base from J, with 9 bases in between. Germline V lookup: CDR1 MGHRA, CDR2 YSYEKL.

The chain carries TRBV11-3 and TRBJ2-5, with 7 bases identical to TRBD2. Germline CDR1 is SGHNT and CDR2 is YENEEA. V trimming: 5 bases; J trimming: 4 bases; junction bases outside the gene matches: 13. This CDR3 comprises 16 residues. This CDR3 reads CASSQPRGGVGETQYF. The DNA for the CDR3 is TGTGCCAGCAGCCAGCCCCGGGGAGGGGTGGGAGAGACCCAGTACTTC.

The rearrangement joins TRBV6-5 to TRBJ2-2; 8 bases map to TRBD1. The CDR3 runs 14 residues. V was pared by 5 bases and J by 5 bases, with 4 bases of the junction left unmatched. Looked up from germline, CDR1 is MNHEY and CDR2 is SVGAGI. The CDR3 region is CASSRTGQTGELFF. The CDR3 nucleotides are TGTGCCAGCAGTCGGACAGGGCAGACCGGGGAGCTGTTTTTT.

V is TRBV11-3 and J is TRBJ1-6; D gene uncertain. The CDR3 is made up of 13 amino acids. V was pared by 6 bases and J by 9 bases, with 12 bases between. Germline V gives CDR1 SGHNT, CDR2 YENEEA. This CDR3 reads CASSGIGGSPLHF. CDR3 coding DNA: TGTGCCAGCAGTGGGATTGGAGGTTCACCCCTCCACTTT.

This chain joins TRBV10-3 and TRBJ2-6; D ambiguous. Trimming took 11 bases from V and 2 from J, leaving 13 bases between them. The CDR3 consists of 14 residues. Germline V gene data show CDR1 as ENHRY and CDR2 as SYGVKD. CDR3 protein: CASTGFPGANVLTF. CDR3 DNA: TGTGCCTCGACGGGTTTTCCTGGGGCCAACGTCCTGACTTTC.

J is TRBJ1-2 and V is TRBV9; 7 bases are a match to TRBD1. V lost 0 bases to trimming and J lost 7 bases; unmatched junction nucleotides: 12. The CDR3 length is 16 residues. Germline CDR1 reads SGDLS; CDR2 reads YYNGEE. The CDR3 loop reads CASSVAQTGSGPGYTF. CDR3 DNA: TGTGCCAGCAGCGTAGCCCAGACAGGGAGCGGGCCTGGCTACACCTTC.

The CDR3 protein is CASSYGQGRPLGGYTF. The CDR3 DNA reads TGTGCCAGCTCCTACGGACAGGGAAGGCCCTTGGGTGGCTACACCTTC. V gene TRBV18 combines with J gene TRBJ1-2, with TRBD1 matching 8 bases. The CDR3 runs 16 residues. The trim removed 6 bases at V and 7 bases at J, leaving 16 bases unmatched. Germline V gene lookup returns CDR1 KGHSH and CDR2 LQKENI.

The chain links TRBV7-9 to TRBJ2-2; the match to TRBD1 covers 8 bases. Looked up from germline, CDR1 is SEHNR and CDR2 is FQNEAQ (reference sequence). The length of the CDR3 is 17 residues. J was trimmed by 2 bases and V by 0 bases; bases with no gene match: 5. CDR3 region: CASSLARTGYNTGELFF. As DNA, the CDR3 is TGTGCCAGCAGCTTAGCGCGGACAGGGTACAACACCGGGGAGCTGTTTTTT.

The rearrangement joins TRBV6-5 to TRBJ1-2; the D gene is possibly TRBD1 (5 bases). The CDR3 spans 14 residues. Trimming left V 4 bases short and J 0 bases short, with 9 bases between. Germline V gives CDR1 MNHEY, CDR2 SVGAGI. The CDR3 sequence: CASSFGGSNYGYTF. The CDR3 DNA sequence: TGTGCCAGCAGTTTTGGGGGGTCTAACTATGGCTACACCTTC.

The genes are TRBV5-1 and TRBJ1-1; 9 nucleotides align to TRBD1. J lost 2 bases, V lost 4 bases, and 6 bases had no gene match. The CDR3 totals 15 residues. The germline gives CDR1 SGHRS, CDR2 YFSETQ. The CDR3 is CASSGTGRINTEAFF. As DNA, the CDR3 is TGCGCCAGCAGCGGGACAGGGAGGATAAACACTGAAGCTTTCTTT.

This chain connects TRBV4-3 to TRBJ2-3, with 10 bases identical to TRBD2. CDR3 length: 15 amino acids. The trim removed 2 bases at V and 6 bases at J, leaving 5 bases unmatched. Germline lookup yields CDR1 LGHNA and CDR2 YSLEER. This CDR3 reads CASSQLSGGPDTQYF. CDR3 sequence (DNA): TGCGCCAGCAGCCAACTTAGCGGGGGGCCCGATACGCAGTATTTT.

The J gene is TRBJ2-3, the V gene TRBV6-1, with 12 bases lining up with TRBD2. The CDR3 spans 16 residues. CDR1 and CDR2 (germline): MNHNS, SASEGT. Trimming removed 6 bases from V and 5 bases from J; junction bases left unmatched: 9. The CDR3 spells CASRERTSGAIDTQYF. In DNA, the CDR3 is TGTGCCAGCAGAGAAAGGACTAGCGGGGCGATAGATACGCAGTATTTT.

V and J are TRBV6-5 and TRBJ2-7; 7 bases line up with TRBD1. The junction had 9 bases not matched to a gene; V was cut back by 10 bases and J by 3 bases. Germline CDR1 and CDR2: MNHEY and SVGAGI. This CDR3 has 13 amino acids. The CDR3 sequence is CATERDRDYEQYF. In DNA, the CDR3 is TGTGCCACTGAAAGGGACAGAGACTACGAGCAGTACTTC.

V gene TRBV4-2 combines with J gene TRBJ2-5, with TRBD2 as a possible D gene (7 bases). V lost 0 bases and J lost 4, with 12 bases in between. The CDR3 runs 15 residues. Germline V gene data show CDR1 as LGHNA and CDR2 as YNFKEQ. CDR3 nucleotide sequence: TGTGCCAGCAGCCAAGATTGGGGGGGGCGAGAGACCCAGTACTTC. Translating gives CASSQDWGGRETQYF.

J is TRBJ1-1 and V is TRBV25-1; TRBD1 might be the D (5 bases). The germline CDR1 and CDR2 sequences are MGHDK and SYGVNS. The CDR3 is made up of 14 amino acids. The ends were cut back, 6 bases at V and 1 base at J, with 12 bases in the middle. In nucleotides, the CDR3 is TGTGCCAGCAGCCGAGTAGGGGCGAACACTGAAGCTTTCTTT. This gives the protein CASSRVGANTEAFF.

This chain uses TRBV4-2 with TRBJ2-2; D possibly corresponds to TRBD1 (6 bases). This CDR3 is 16 amino acids long. V was trimmed by 4 bases and J by 3 bases, leaving 15 bases between them. Germline V gene data show CDR1 as LGHNA and CDR2 as YNFKEQ. The DNA of the CDR3 is TGTGCCAGCAGCCCCCGTGGCAGGGGTGACACCGGGGAGCTGTTTTTT. Amino acids: CASSPRGRGDTGELFF.

The chain links TRBV10-3 to TRBJ2-3; 13 bases are a match to TRBD2. V was clipped by 7 bases and J by 1 base; unmatched bases: 2. This CDR3 comprises 15 residues. CDR1 and CDR2 (germline): ENHRY, SYGVKD. The DNA of the CDR3 is TGTGCCATCAAAACTAGCGGGGGGGGCACAGATACGCAGTATTTT. This gives the protein CAIKTSGGGTDTQYF.

The chain links TRBV5-6 to TRBJ2-5, with 9 bases identical to TRBD1. Germline V gives CDR1 SGHDT, CDR2 YYEEEE. J gave up 0 bases and V 5 bases, and 11 bases lay outside the gene matches. This CDR3 is built from 17 residues. The CDR3 loop reads CASRRMYRDRDQETQYF. The CDR3 DNA follows: TGTGCCAGCAGAAGAATGTACCGGGACAGGGACCAAGAGACCCAGTACTTC.

The rearrangement links TRBV3-1 (or the pseudogene TRBV3-2) to TRBJ2-7; TRBD1 agrees at 7 bases. V shed 3 bases and J 2 bases; nucleotides not matched to a gene: 4. The CDR3 is 14 amino acids. CDR1 is LGHDT, CDR2 YNNKEL, per germline (reference sequence). The CDR3 bases are TGTGCCAGCAGCCAGAAGACAGGGCCCTACGAGCAGTACGTC. Translating gives CASSQKTGPYEQYV.

This chain links TRBV6-5 with TRBJ2-1, with D possibly matching TRBD2 (7 bases). Germline V gives CDR1 MNHEY, CDR2 SVGAGI. This CDR3 has 15 residues. V was clipped by 6 bases and J by 0 bases, with 12 bases between them. The CDR3 protein is CASSRGGRSYNEQFF. Here the CDR3 DNA reads TGTGCCAGCAGCCGCGGGGGCCGCTCCTACAATGAGCAGTTCTTC.

V usage is TRBV7-2 and J usage is TRBJ1-4; TRBD1 agrees at 7 bases. Per germline, CDR1 SGHTA and CDR2 FQGNSA. V lost 5 bases and J lost 3; bases outside the gene matches: 15. The CDR3 totals 18 residues. The CDR3 sequence: CASSQKGTGVGSNEKLFF. CDR3 coding DNA: TGTGCCAGCAGCCAAAAGGGCACAGGGGTAGGATCTAATGAAAAACTGTTTTTT.

The chain's CDR3 is CASSEDPGRYGYTF. CDR3 DNA: TGTGCCAGCAGTGAAGATCCAGGCCGCTATGGCTACACCTTC. The chain recombines TRBV6-1 with TRBJ1-2; D ambiguous. This CDR3 contains 14 residues. Germline CDR1 reads MNHNS; CDR2 reads SASEGT. V lost 1 base and J 4 bases, leaving 10 bases between the germline ends.

The chain joins TRBV2 to TRBJ1-2, with D maybe TRBD1 (6 bases). CDR3 length: 13 residues. Germline values: CDR1 SNHLY, CDR2 FYNNEI. The V end was cut by 6 bases, the J end by 2 bases, with 10 bases between. The CDR3 nucleotides read TGTGCCAGCAGCGCAGGGACAAACTATGGCTACACCTTC. Translation: CASSAGTNYGYTF.

V is TRBV29-1 and J is TRBJ2-4; 14 bases are shared with TRBD2. This CDR3 region has 16 residues. Germline trimming cut 4 bases from V and 8 bases from J; bases unmatched to any gene: 10. Germline V gene lookup returns CDR1 SQVTM and CDR2 ANQGSEA. The CDR3: CSVGGLAGDPSDIQYF. The CDR3 DNA follows: TGCAGCGTTGGGGGACTAGCGGGGGACCCTAGTGACATTCAGTACTTC.